Each of the 29 T cell receptor beta chains below was sequenced from the same sample in a study of human T cells and chemical hapten exposure (TCRdb year 2021). The protocol used for the library was RACE. Sequencer: NextSeq 500. TCRdb's own reprocessing of the public reads used fastp at Q25 and MiXCR and kept productive beta chains. Entries are consolidated by CDR3 protein sequence, retaining the most common genes and DNA. The sample yields 69,000 or so distinct CDR3 sequences; 10% to 13% were counted once. About 6.9% of the sample is in the top ten clones. The intended sense of this specimen's time point label: patch test 2, 6 weeks after DPC sensitization. What the treatment or condition label conveys for this sample: therapeutic diphenylcyclopropenone sensitization with weekly scalp DPC. The source was whole blood, collected in connection with sensitization to the hapten diphenylcyclopropenone (DPC). The receptors were gathered from a woman aged 45 to 65 with alopecia areata. Some clones in this sample may be carry-over from other donors' samples.

This clonotype has just a few counts. The genes are TRBV25-1 and TRBJ2-7; no clear D. CDR3 length equals 12 residues. Germline V gives CDR1 MGHDK, CDR2 SYGVNS. Trimming took off 5 bases at V and 11 bases at J, with 16 bases between the two ends. In DNA form, the CDR3 reads TGTGCCAGCAGTAACGGAGCGAATGGGGAGTACTTC. Its protein is CASSNGANGEYF.

On this clonotype: Possible read error: a much larger clone is one base away. The chain has TRBV5-4 and TRBJ2-1; 10 nucleotides line up with TRBD2. The germline V gene has CDR1 SGHNT and CDR2 YYREEE (reference sequence). This CDR3 region has 16 residues. CDR3 bases: TGTGTCAGCAGCTCTCAAGCTAGCGGGAGATTGGATGAGCAGTTCTTC. This sequence encodes CVSSSQASGRLDEQFF.

This clonotype was seen repeatedly, ten times or more. CDR3 DNA: TGTGCCAGCAGCCAAGATGGGCAGGGATTCTACGAGCAGTACTTC. Amino acid sequence: CASSQDGQGFYEQYF. The chain couples TRBV3-1 to TRBJ2-7; D might be TRBD1 (5 bases). CDR3 length: 15 amino acids. The germline V gene encodes CDR1 LGHDT and CDR2 YNNKEL (reference sequence). V lost 0 bases to trimming and J lost 3 bases, with 12 bases between them.

This clonotype was seen many times. The rearrangement uses TRBV20-1 and TRBJ2-1, with 8 bases identical to TRBD1. CDR1 and CDR2 (germline): DFQATT, SNEGSKA (reference sequence). The V segment lost 6 bases and the J segment 4 bases; nucleotides outside the gene matches: 8. This CDR3 has 14 amino acids. The CDR3 loop is CSARTGQGYNEQFF. The CDR3 DNA reads TGCAGTGCCCGGACAGGGCAGGGATACAATGAGCAGTTCTTC.

This clonotype appeared many times. This chain connects TRBV2 to TRBJ2-2; D possibly corresponds to TRBD2 (6 bases). The CDR3 covers 13 residues. Per the germline V gene, CDR1 is SNHLY and CDR2 is FYNNEI. Trimming stripped 11 bases from V and 2 bases from J, with 12 bases between. The CDR3 DNA is TGTGCCTCACGGAGGGACAACACCGGGGAGCTGTTTTTT. Its protein product is CASRRDNTGELFF.

This clonotype was seen ten or more times. The J gene is TRBJ1-5, the V gene TRBV19; D is undetermined. The V end lost 2 bases, the J end lost 2 bases, and 10 bases lay between the germline ends. Germline V gene data show CDR1 as LNHDA and CDR2 as SQIVND (reference sequence). The CDR3 extends over 15 amino acids. CDR3 region: CASSIPGMGNQPQHF. In DNA, the CDR3 is TGTGCCAGTAGTATACCGGGAATGGGCAATCAGCCCCAGCATTTT.

This clonotype was recorded many times. V gene TRBV7-6 combines with J gene TRBJ2-3, with D possibly matching TRBD2 (5 bases). V was cut by 4 bases and J by 7 bases, with 12 bases left in between. CDR3 length: 13 amino acids. Germline CDR1 reads SGHVS; CDR2 reads FNYEAQ. The CDR3 is CASSWQAANTQYF. The CDR3 DNA is TGTGCCAGCAGCTGGCAAGCGGCAAATACGCAGTATTTT.

This clonotype was detected only a few times. As DNA, the CDR3 is TGCAGCGTCGGGGGACAGGGGAACACTGAAGCTTTCTTT. Translation: CSVGGQGNTEAFF. The chain has TRBV29-1 and TRBJ1-1; 9 nucleotides match TRBD1. The junction had 3 bases not matched to a gene; V was cut back by 6 bases and J by 1 base. This CDR3 spans 13 amino acids. Germline loops: CDR1 SQVTM, CDR2 ANQGSEA. The full variable domain, its missing parts supplied by reference TRBV29-1 and TRBJ1-1, is SAVISQKPSRDICQRGTSLTIQCQVDSQVTMMFWYRQQPGQSLTLIATANQGSEATYESGFVIDKFPISRPNLTFSTLTVSNMSPEDSSIYLCSVGGQGNTEAFFGQGTRLTVV.

The gene calls are TRBV29-1 and TRBJ1-1, with D unresolved. V lost 1 base, J lost 10 bases, and 10 bases lay in between. Per germline, CDR1 SQVTM and CDR2 ANQGSEA. This CDR3 has 11 residues. CDR3 sequence: CSVEAAQRAFF. The CDR3 DNA sequence: TGCAGCGTTGAAGCAGCACAGAGAGCTTTCTTT.

Many counts were recorded for this clonotype. V and J are TRBV18 and TRBJ1-4; D ambiguous. CDR1 is KGHSH and CDR2 is LQKENI in the germline V gene. This CDR3 spans 16 amino acids. Between the trimmed V and J ends, which lost 2 bases and 0 bases, there was a span of 10 bases. CDR3 DNA: TGTGCCAGCTCACCAACGGCTTCTGCAACTAATGAAAAACTGTTTTTT. Its translation: CASSPTASATNEKLFF. Complete variable domain (other parts from reference TRBV18 and TRBJ1-4): NAGVMQNPRHLVRRRGQEARLRCSPMKGHSHVYWYRQLPEEGLKFMVYLQKENIIDESGMPKERFSAEFPKEGPSILRIQQVVRGDSAAYFCASSPTASATNEKLFFGSGTQLSVL.

This clonotype was seen at least ten times. The chain is built from TRBV29-1 and TRBJ2-3, with D possibly being TRBD1 (6 bases). V lost 4 bases and J 2 bases, leaving 16 bases between the germline ends. CDR3 size: 15 residues. CDR1 and CDR2 (germline): SQVTM, ANQGSEA. CDR3 nucleotides: TGCAGCGTTGCCCCCCGGGACACTGTCACAGATACGCAGTATTTT. Amino acids: CSVAPRDTVTDTQYF.

This clonotype appeared many times. This chain connects TRBV11-1 to TRBJ2-7; possibly TRBD1 or TRBD2 for D (5 bases each). Germline V lookup: CDR1 SGHAT, CDR2 FQDESV (reference sequence). The CDR3 is 13 amino acids. V lost 5 bases, J lost 6 bases, and 14 bases lay in between. The CDR3 region is CASSATRGGEQYF. CDR3 nucleotides: TGTGCCAGCAGCGCAACCCGGGGCGGCGAGCAGTACTTC.

This clonotype was observed a handful of times. The chain joins TRBV19 to TRBJ2-1, with 13 bases that match TRBD2. Trimming took 7 bases from V and 7 from J; bases not matched to a gene: 7. CDR3 length: 15 amino acids. Germline V CDR1 and CDR2: LNHDA, SQIVND (reference sequence). CDR3 region: CASTPGLAGSNEQFF. For the CDR3, the DNA is TGTGCCAGTACCCCGGGACTAGCGGGAAGTAATGAGCAGTTCTTC.

The J gene is TRBJ2-5, the V gene TRBV2, with 7 bases aligning to TRBD1. Losses at the gene ends were 2 bases for V and 5 bases for J; bases not matched to a gene: 8. Germline values: CDR1 SNHLY, CDR2 FYNNEI. This CDR3 comprises 15 residues. In nucleotides, the CDR3 is TGTGCCAGCAGTGAACTGACAGGGCGAGGGGAGACCCAGTACTTC. Amino acids: CASSELTGRGETQYF.

With respect to this clonotype: This may come from a read error, since a much larger clone is one base off. The J gene is TRBJ2-7, the V gene TRBV6-6; 9 bases line up with TRBD2. The CDR3 is 15 amino acids. The germline CDR1 and CDR2 sequences are MNHNY and SVGAGI (reference sequence). CDR3 protein: CANSYGAGGGYEQYF. The CDR3 DNA reads TGTGCCAACAGTTACGGTGCGGGAGGGGGCTACGAGCAGTACTTC.

This clonotype was picked up many times. The chain combines TRBV18 with TRBJ1-1; 7 bases are shared with TRBD1. Germline CDR1 reads KGHSH; CDR2 reads LQKENI. This CDR3 is built from 18 residues. J was trimmed by 0 bases and V by 2 bases; bases with no gene match: 12. CDR3 sequence (DNA): TGTGCCAGCTCACCAAAACCCCGCACCACAGGGGTGAACACTGAAGCTTTCTTT. Translated: CASSPKPRTTGVNTEAFF.

The chain joins TRBV29-1 to TRBJ2-7, with D maybe TRBD2 (5 bases). The CDR3 covers 18 residues. CDR1 SQVTM and CDR2 ANQGSEA come from the germline V gene. Trimming shortened V by 4 bases and J by 0 bases, and 25 bases separated the two germline ends. For the CDR3, the DNA is TGCAGCGTTGGGGTGTGGGGAGTGGCGCCGTCCAGCTCCTACGAGCAGTACTTC. As protein: CSVGVWGVAPSSSYEQYF.

This clonotype was seen a few times. The CDR3 is CASSVADREKNTQYF. The DNA of the CDR3 is TGTGCCAGCAGCGTAGCGGACCGCGAAAAGAATACGCAGTATTTT. V and J are TRBV9 and TRBJ2-3; D remains unclear. Germline-derived CDR1 and CDR2 are SGDLS and YYNGEE. Deletions cut 0 bases from V and 7 bases from J, with 15 bases between. The CDR3 is made up of 15 amino acids.

This clonotype was detected many times. The CDR3 here is CASSRSGDHEKLFF. CDR3 DNA: TGTGCCAGCTCAAGGTCGGGGGATCATGAAAAACTGTTTTTT. V usage is TRBV18 and J usage is TRBJ1-4; a possible D gene is TRBD1 (5 bases). The CDR3 covers 14 residues. Trimming took off 5 bases at V and 6 bases at J, with 13 bases between the two ends. The germline V gene encodes CDR1 KGHSH and CDR2 LQKENI. The variable domain in full, completed from reference TRBV18 and TRBJ1-4, reads NAGVMQNPRHLVRRRGQEARLRCSPMKGHSHVYWYRQLPEEGLKFMVYLQKENIIDESGMPKERFSAEFPKEGPSILRIQQVVRGDSAAYFCASSRSGDHEKLFFGSGTQLSVL.

This clonotype appeared many times. The chain links TRBV7-6 to TRBJ2-7; D remains ambiguous. Trimming shortened V by 1 base and J by 0 bases, and 10 bases separated the two germline ends. The CDR3 extends over 15 amino acids. In germline, CDR1 is SGHVS, CDR2 FNYEAQ. The CDR3 loop reads CASSLGQVISYEQYF. The CDR3 nucleotides are TGTGCCAGCAGCTTAGGCCAGGTTATCTCCTACGAGCAGTACTTC.

This clonotype was seen at least ten times. This chain links TRBV29-1 with TRBJ2-3; D is undetermined. CDR1 and CDR2 (germline): SQVTM, ANQGSEA. V lost 3 bases to trimming and J lost 1 base, with 8 bases between them. CDR3 size: 13 residues. This CDR3 is CSVDPRGTDTQYF. For the CDR3, the DNA is TGCAGCGTTGATCCACGAGGCACAGATACGCAGTATTTT.

This clonotype was recorded at least ten times. This chain joins TRBV10-1 and TRBJ2-7; no clear D. Germline lookup yields CDR1 WNHNN and CDR2 SYGVQD (reference sequence). V lost 3 bases and J 2 bases, leaving 11 bases between the germline ends. This CDR3 contains 14 residues. In DNA, the CDR3 is TGCGCCAGCAGTGAAAGTTTCGGGCCCTACGAGCAGTACTTC. Encoded protein: CASSESFGPYEQYF.

This clonotype was counted only a few times. This chain connects TRBV5-1 to TRBJ2-7; the D call may be TRBD1 or TRBD2 (6 bases each). CDR3 length: 14 amino acids. CDR1 and CDR2 from the germline V gene are SGHRS and YFSETQ. Trimming shortened V by 0 bases and J by 3 bases, and 10 bases separated the two germline ends. The DNA for the CDR3 is TGCGCCAGCAGCTTGGGCCGGGGGCACTACGAGCAGTACTTC. Its translation is CASSLGRGHYEQYF. Together with reference TRBV5-1 and TRBJ2-7, the CDR3 gives the full variable domain: KAGVTQTPRYLIKTRGQQVTLSCSPISGHRSVSWYQQTPGQGLQFLFEYFSETQRNKGNFPGRFSGRQFSNSRSEMNVSTLELGDSALYLCASSLGRGHYEQYFGPGTRLTVT.

This sequence joins TRBV29-1 and TRBJ1-1, with unresolved D. CDR3 length: 12 residues. V lost 5 bases to trimming and J lost 4 bases, with 11 bases between them. The V gene's germline CDR1 is SQVTM and CDR2 ANQGSEA. The CDR3 spells CSVLVIGTEAFF. Here the CDR3 DNA reads TGCAGCGTTTTGGTGATCGGCACTGAAGCTTTCTTT.

Many counts were recorded for this clonotype. V usage is TRBV7-9 and J usage is TRBJ2-1; TRBD2 matches 10 bases. Germline lookup yields CDR1 SEHNR and CDR2 FQNEAQ (reference sequence). The length of the CDR3 is 14 residues. J gave up 9 bases and V 3 bases, and 5 bases lay outside the gene matches. The CDR3 region has the DNA TGTGCCAGCAGCTTTAGGGGACTAGCGTCTGAGCAGTTCTTC. Amino acids: CASSFRGLASEQFF.

This chain joins TRBV5-8 and TRBJ2-1; 10 nucleotides match TRBD2. J gave up 4 bases and V 3 bases, and 7 bases lay outside the gene matches. The CDR3 totals 16 residues. Germline V lookup: CDR1 SGHTS, CDR2 YDEGEE. The DNA of the CDR3 is TGTGCCAGCAGCTCCGCCGGGACTAGCGTTTACAATGAGCAGTTCTTC. Its protein product is CASSSAGTSVYNEQFF.

The genes are TRBV5-1 and TRBJ2-1, with TRBD2 matching over 8 bases. The CDR3 has 17 amino acids. V trimming: 2 bases; J trimming: 4 bases; junction bases outside the gene matches: 11. CDR1 is SGHRS, CDR2 YFSETQ, per germline. The CDR3 DNA reads as TGCGCCAGCAGCTTCGTTGGTTTGCGGGGGGTATACAATGAGCAGTTCTTC. This sequence encodes CASSFVGLRGVYNEQFF.

In this sample, this clonotype turned up a few times. This chain uses TRBV7-9 with TRBJ1-6; 7 nucleotides line up with TRBD1. CDR3 length: 14 residues. V shed 6 bases, J shed 10 bases, and the junction held 9 bases outside the gene matches. CDR1 is SEHNR and CDR2 is FQNEAQ in the germline V gene (reference sequence). CDR3 in DNA: TGTGCCAGCAGTCCGACAGGGATTGGGTCACCCCTCCACTTT. It yields the protein CASSPTGIGSPLHF.

The V gene is TRBV18, the J gene TRBJ2-7; D is perhaps TRBD2 (6 bases). This CDR3 contains 15 residues. The V and J ends lost 4 bases and 4 bases respectively, with 17 bases between them. Per the germline V gene, CDR1 is KGHSH and CDR2 is LQKENI. CDR3 DNA sequence: TGTGCCAGCTCACTCCCCGGGACTCATCTATACGAGCAGTACTTC. Protein: CASSLPGTHLYEQYF.